These 13 T cell receptor beta chains came from one sample sequenced in a study of blood T cell repertoires in COVID-19. The table came from immunoSEQ multiplex PCR; TCRdb's copy has only in-frame clones and leaves some out. The sample carries over 65,000 clones, 80% to 90% recorded once. Material: peripheral blood. The receptor source for this set is a human donor in a cohort sampled during active COVID-19.

The chain combines TRBV5-4 with TRBJ2-7; TRBD1 matches 8 bases. V was pared by 5 bases and J by 3 bases, with 10 bases of the junction left unmatched. Germline V gene data show CDR1 as SGHNT and CDR2 as YYREEE (reference sequence). CDR3 size: 15 residues. The CDR3 DNA reads as TGTGCCAGCAGTACAGGGGGATCCCGACACTACGAGCAGTACTTC. It codes for CASSTGGSRHYEQYF.

The chain recombines TRBV3-1 (or the pseudogene TRBV3-2) with TRBJ2-5, with D perhaps matching TRBD2 (6 bases). V gave up 1 base and J gave up 9 bases, with 12 bases separating them. The CDR3 covers 13 residues. Germline lookup yields CDR1 LGHDT and CDR2 YNNKEL (reference sequence). CDR3: CASSQAPRGAQYF. The CDR3 DNA reads as TGTGCCAGCAGCCAAGCCCCACGCGGGGCCCAGTACTTC.

J is TRBJ2-7 and V is TRBV19; 8 positions agree with TRBD2. The V and J ends lost 3 bases and 3 bases, in that order; junction bases with no gene match: 4. Per germline, CDR1 LNHDA and CDR2 SQIVND (reference sequence). The CDR3 is 14 amino acids. Here the CDR3 DNA reads TGTGCCAGTAGTATGATCAGCGGGGGCTACGAGCAGTACTTC. Translation: CASSMISGGYEQYF.

This sequence joins TRBV3-1 (or the pseudogene TRBV3-2) and TRBJ2-5; D is possibly TRBD1 (6 bases). This CDR3 contains 12 residues. Trimming cost V 7 bases and J 7 bases, with 13 bases left between them. CDR1 LGHDT and CDR2 YNNKEL come from the germline V gene (reference sequence). The CDR3 nucleotides read TGTGCCAGCACCCTACAGGGTCGGACCCAGTACTTC. Its protein is CASTLQGRTQYF.

This sequence joins TRBV6-1 and TRBJ1-2, with 7 nucleotides matching TRBD1. The CDR3 is 13 amino acids. CDR1 is MNHNS and CDR2 is SASEGT in the germline V gene. V lost 3 bases and J lost 9; bases outside the gene matches: 7. CDR3 sequence: CASSDGQGERYTF. CDR3 coding DNA: TGTGCCAGCAGTGATGGGCAGGGGGAACGCTACACCTTC.

The V call is TRBV20-1, the J call TRBJ2-1, with TRBD2 identical over 12 bases. The CDR3 runs to 14 residues. V lost 3 bases to trimming and J lost 7 bases; unmatched junction nucleotides: 4. From germline, CDR1 is DFQATT and CDR2 SNEGSKA (reference sequence). CDR3 sequence (DNA): TGCAGTGCTAGTCGGACTAGCGGGAAAAATGAGCAGTTCTTC. Translated, it gives CSASRTSGKNEQFF.

The rearrangement joins TRBV7-9 to TRBJ2-7, with D perhaps matching TRBD2 (6 bases). V lost 0 bases and J 4 bases, leaving 7 bases between the germline ends. The CDR3 length is 13 residues. Per germline, CDR1 SEHNR and CDR2 FQNEAQ (reference sequence). The CDR3 loop is CASSLAGGYEQYF. The DNA for the CDR3 is TGTGCCAGCAGCTTAGCGGGGGGTTACGAGCAGTACTTC.

This clone appeared a single time. The V call is TRBV24-1, the J call TRBJ2-1; 9 bases fit TRBD2. The CDR3 totals 16 residues. In germline, CDR1 is KGHDR, CDR2 SFDVKD. The junction had 11 bases not matched to a gene; V was cut back by 5 bases and J by 7 bases. The CDR3 DNA reads as TGTGCCACCAGTGGAGATAGCGGGAGTATTAGGAATGAGCAGTTCTTC. Amino acid sequence: CATSGDSGSIRNEQFF.

V usage is TRBV19 and J usage is TRBJ1-1; TRBD1 might be the D (5 bases). Per germline, CDR1 LNHDA and CDR2 SQIVND (reference sequence). V lost 7 bases and J lost 3, with 15 bases in between. CDR3 length equals 14 residues. CDR3 sequence (DNA): TGTGCCAGTAAGATGGCAGGGTCCGACACTGAAGCTTTCTTT. Translation gives CASKMAGSDTEAFF.

The gene calls are TRBV7-9 and TRBJ2-7; 9 positions match TRBD1. Germline V gene sequence: CDR1 SEHNR, CDR2 FQNEAQ (reference sequence). This CDR3 comprises 16 residues. Trimming cost V 6 bases and J 1 base; bases outside gene matches: 10. This CDR3 is CASSSMVGQGSYEQYF. CDR3 DNA sequence: TGTGCCAGCAGTTCAATGGTTGGACAGGGGTCCTACGAGCAGTACTTC.

V usage is TRBV7-9 and J usage is TRBJ1-2; D may be TRBD1 (5 bases). Germline-derived CDR1 and CDR2 are SEHNR and FQNEAQ (reference sequence). The CDR3 has 14 residues. Trimming cost V 4 bases and J 6 bases, with 15 bases left between them. CDR3 DNA: TGTGCCAGCAGCTCCGTGGGGGGATGGGATGGCTACACCTTC. Translated: CASSSVGGWDGYTF.

The V call is TRBV5-1, the J call TRBJ1-5; 8 positions agree with TRBD1. The CDR3 spans 15 residues. Per the germline V gene, CDR1 is SGHRS and CDR2 is YFSETQ. The V segment lost 4 bases and the J segment 3 bases; nucleotides outside the gene matches: 6. This CDR3 is CASSMGTGNNQPQHF. The CDR3 coding sequence is TGCGCCAGCAGCATGGGGACAGGCAACAATCAGCCCCAGCATTTT.

V and J are TRBV6-6 and TRBJ1-5; weak D call: TRBD1 (5 bases). CDR1 MNHNY and CDR2 SVGAGI come from the germline V gene (reference sequence). V lost 9 bases, J lost 6 bases, and 9 bases lay in between. The CDR3 loop spans 11 amino acids. Written as DNA, the CDR3 is TGTGCCAGTGGGGGAGGTCAGCCCCAGCATTTT. This translates into CASGGGQPQHF.